This T cell receptor (beta chain) stems from a study of T cell changes during pregnancy in multiple sclerosis. TCRdb's copy holds only in-frame clones and misses some; the assay was immunoSEQ multiplex PCR. The profile shows 100,000 to 110,000 clones, roughly 90% of them singletons. The CDR3 is 17 amino acids. Trimming removed 4 bases from V and 2 bases from J; junction bases left unmatched: 14. This sample comprised peripheral blood, obtained after pregnancy. This TCR was recovered from a female donor with multiple sclerosis, enrolled in a pregnancy study. This chain uses TRBV23-1 with TRBJ2-7, with 7 nucleotides matching TRBD1. TRBV23-1 is assigned to the ORF class and has an uncertain function. The CDR3 DNA reads TGCGCCAGCAGTCCGACCCCGGGACAGTTGTTTACCTACGAGCAGTACTTC. Protein sequence: CASSPTPGQLFTYEQYF.